These T cell receptor beta chains were read from a single sample in a study of T cells expressing NK-cell markers. TCRdb reprocessed the 5' RACE reads, with one entry per CDR3 protein and no DNA. The repertoire table contains a few hundred thousand distinct CDR3 sequences. The material sequenced was blood T cells: a sorted CD56 or NKG2C T cell subset, CD4+ or CD8+ T cells, or bulk PBMC T cells (not recorded which). The receptors here all came from a man between 18 and 35 years old in good health. Each CDR3 is given with its conserved first and last residue.

j_call: TRBJ2-1; v_call: TRBV20-1; cdr3_aa: CSARGLAGGRVQFF
j_call: TRBJ1-1; v_call: TRBV6-1; cdr3_aa: CASRIPGGANEAEAFF
j_call: TRBJ1-4; v_call: TRBV6-6; cdr3_aa: CASTFSYEKLFF
j_call: TRBJ2-5; v_call: TRBV29-1; cdr3_aa: CSAGAGGIETQYF
j_call: TRBJ2-1; v_call: TRBV12-3/TRBV12-4; cdr3_aa: CASSLRQGRFF
j_call: TRBJ1-1; v_call: TRBV11-2; cdr3_aa: CASSLTERNTEAFF
j_call: TRBJ2-1; v_call: TRBV20-1; cdr3_aa: CSALGGEGWNEQFF
j_call: TRBJ2-5; v_call: TRBV29-1; cdr3_aa: CSVTDPGETQYF
j_call: TRBJ2-3; v_call: TRBV5-1; cdr3_aa: CASSLEGRAPDTQYF
j_call: TRBJ1-5; v_call: TRBV28; cdr3_aa: CASNEVGPNQPQHF
j_call: TRBJ2-7; v_call: TRBV20-1; cdr3_aa: CSAIRGGTYEQYF
j_call: TRBJ2-1; v_call: TRBV12-3/TRBV12-4; cdr3_aa: CASSLDSGMVNNEQFF
j_call: TRBJ2-5; v_call: TRBV5-8; cdr3_aa: CASSMPETQYF
j_call: TRBJ2-7; v_call: TRBV20-1; cdr3_aa: CSASPPRTSGIRSHEQYF
j_call: TRBJ1-1; v_call: TRBV21-1; cdr3_aa: CASQRGHTEAFF
j_call: TRBJ1-5; v_call: TRBV20-1; cdr3_aa: CSARDWVDNQPQHF
j_call: TRBJ2-5; v_call: TRBV7-9; cdr3_aa: CASSSRKQGVTQYF
j_call: TRBJ2-5; v_call: TRBV5-1; cdr3_aa: CASSLFRPTQETQYF
j_call: TRBJ2-6; v_call: TRBV5-4; cdr3_aa: CASSRLASSSGANVLTF
j_call: TRBJ2-1; v_call: TRBV7-2; cdr3_aa: CASSLVTIDEQFF
j_call: TRBJ2-4; v_call: TRBV15; cdr3_aa: CATSRDLPGAKNIQYF
j_call: TRBJ2-1; v_call: TRBV7-8; cdr3_aa: CASSLGLAQYNEQFF
j_call: TRBJ1-6; v_call: TRBV19; cdr3_aa: CASDRGGPLHF
j_call: TRBJ2-5; v_call: TRBV2; cdr3_aa: CASTGPEETQYF
j_call: TRBJ1-4; v_call: TRBV13; cdr3_aa: CASSPNHEGKLFF
j_call: TRBJ2-3; v_call: TRBV19; cdr3_aa: CASSMWDLRGSGSETDTQYF
j_call: TRBJ2-1; v_call: TRBV7-9; cdr3_aa: CASSLVGRAGEQFF
j_call: TRBJ1-1; v_call: TRBV5-8; cdr3_aa: CASSPVQGMNTEAFF
j_call: TRBJ2-5; v_call: TRBV5-6; cdr3_aa: CASSSRAGAFHGTQYF
j_call: TRBJ2-1; v_call: TRBV5-6; cdr3_aa: CASSLVSGRAYNEQFF
j_call: TRBJ2-1; v_call: TRBV7-6; cdr3_aa: CASSTGLVLNEQFF
j_call: TRBJ2-7; v_call: TRBV27; cdr3_aa: CASSFSTGGRYEQYF
j_call: TRBJ2-7; v_call: TRBV12-3/TRBV12-4; cdr3_aa: CASSLKGWEQYF
j_call: TRBJ2-1; v_call: TRBV30; cdr3_aa: CAWHRLALGEQFF
j_call: TRBJ2-5; v_call: TRBV9; cdr3_aa: CASSATHLGGETQYF
j_call: TRBJ2-1; v_call: TRBV12-3/TRBV12-4; cdr3_aa: CASRVAGPFLNEQFF
j_call: TRBJ2-3; v_call: TRBV5-1; cdr3_aa: CASNLDGSTSTDTQYF
j_call: TRBJ1-2; v_call: TRBV12-3/TRBV12-4; cdr3_aa: CASSGSYGYTF
j_call: TRBJ1-2; v_call: TRBV12-3/TRBV12-4; cdr3_aa: CASSPGQIGGYTF
j_call: TRBJ2-7; v_call: TRBV12-3/TRBV12-4; cdr3_aa: CASSYRYEQYF
j_call: TRBJ1-1; v_call: TRBV12-3/TRBV12-4; cdr3_aa: CASSLRGEATEAFF
j_call: TRBJ1-1; v_call: TRBV20-1; cdr3_aa: CSAVTTGTGRAFF
j_call: TRBJ1-2; v_call: TRBV10-3; cdr3_aa: CAISPQGHGYGYTF
j_call: TRBJ2-7; v_call: TRBV2; cdr3_aa: CASSESVGQGREQYF
j_call: TRBJ2-3; v_call: TRBV7-2; cdr3_aa: CASNKGGGAGRTDTQYF
j_call: TRBJ1-1; v_call: TRBV6-2/TRBV6-3; cdr3_aa: CASSTSTGNTEAFF
j_call: TRBJ2-3; v_call: TRBV11-2; cdr3_aa: CASSGPDGDTQYF
j_call: TRBJ2-7; v_call: TRBV7-2; cdr3_aa: CASSPGLAVEQYF
j_call: TRBJ1-4; v_call: TRBV9; cdr3_aa: CASSAVGEKLFF
j_call: TRBJ2-2; v_call: TRBV5-1; cdr3_aa: CASSLKVRLRGTSNTGELFF
j_call: TRBJ2-1; v_call: TRBV20-1; cdr3_aa: CSARGLRGKAQYNEQFF
j_call: TRBJ1-2; v_call: TRBV5-1; cdr3_aa: CASSLVSQPVYGYTF
j_call: TRBJ2-3; v_call: TRBV20-1; cdr3_aa: CSATDRSLSTDTQYF